The entry below describes one TCR beta chain. This specimen belongs to a study of early T cells in non-severe SARS-CoV-2 infection. The TCR library protocol attached unique molecular identifiers to the individual cDNA molecules. In TCRdb, the 5' RACE reads were re-called with MiXCR into one record per CDR3 protein. The repertoire includes 86,000 or so distinct CDR3 sequences, over 12% of them detected once, and under 4% sits in the top ten. The sequence came from an adult who was a healthcare worker with PCR-confirmed SARS-CoV-2 infection or an uninfected control (not recorded which). Specimen: whole blood.

The CDR3 DNA reads as TGTGCTAGCTCACGGGGGCCGGGGAATGAGCAGTTCTTC. It yields the protein CASSRGPGNEQFF. The chain recombines TRBV7-7 with TRBJ2-1; the D call may be TRBD1 or TRBD2 (6 bases each). The CDR3 totals 13 residues. Germline-derived CDR1 and CDR2 are SSHAT and FNYEAQ (reference sequence).